Listed below are T cell receptor beta chains from one sample, sequenced in a study of blood T cell repertoires in COVID-19. Using immunoSEQ multiplex PCR, the repertoire was profiled, and TCRdb retains in-frame clones only, with some absent. The table shows around 300,000 clones, with 89% occurring only once. Source material: PBMCs or T cells enriched from blood (not recorded which). The receptor set was obtained from a woman in her twenties or thirties who had recovered from COVID-19. The CDR3 runs from the conserved cysteine through the conserved F or W. Each record gives: J gene, clone size, D gene, V gene, CDR3 protein, CDR3 DNA. D genes are given only for firm matches. Clone size, where shown, is once, few, many, or a class for clones that have expanded.

J: TRBJ1-5; size: .; D: .; V: TRBV4-1; CDR3: CASSQGFLTVNSNQPQHF; DNA: TGCGCCAGCAGCCAAGGTTTTTTGACAGTCAATAGCAATCAGCCCCAGCATTTT
J: TRBJ1-1; size: once; D: TRBD1; V: TRBV4-1; CDR3: CASSQGRTGFATEAFF; DNA: TGCGCCAGCAGCCAAGGACGGACAGGGTTCGCCACTGAAGCTTTCTTT
J: TRBJ1-1; size: .; D: .; V: TRBV12-3/TRBV12-4; CDR3: CASSFGFTEAFF; DNA: TGTGCCAGCAGTTTCGGGTTCACTGAAGCTTTCTTT
J: TRBJ2-1; size: .; D: TRBD2; V: TRBV29-1; CDR3: CSVDKTSGRYNEQFF; DNA: TGCAGCGTTGATAAGACTAGCGGGAGGTACAATGAGCAGTTCTTC
J: TRBJ2-1; size: .; D: .; V: TRBV19; CDR3: CASRAVIHNEQFF; DNA: TGTGCCAGTAGGGCGGTGATTCACAATGAGCAGTTCTTC
J: TRBJ2-3; size: .; D: .; V: TRBV6-2/TRBV6-3; CDR3: CASSYHYGGTDTQYF; DNA: TGTGCCAGCAGTTATCACTACGGAGGCACAGATACGCAGTATTTT
J: TRBJ2-5; size: few; D: .; V: TRBV9; CDR3: CASSVAEGETQYF; DNA: TGTGCCAGCAGCGTAGCTGAGGGAGAGACCCAGTACTTC
J: TRBJ1-2; size: .; D: .; V: TRBV28; CDR3: CASSFSGYGYTF; DNA: TGTGCCAGCAGTTTCTCAGGGTATGGCTACACCTTC
J: TRBJ1-1; size: .; D: .; V: TRBV18; CDR3: CASSPREAGTEAFF; DNA: TGTGCCAGCTCACCAAGGGAGGCGGGCACTGAAGCTTTCTTT
J: TRBJ2-2; size: .; D: TRBD2; V: TRBV19; CDR3: CASSRGLAGADGELFF; DNA: TGTGCCAGTAGTCGTGGACTAGCGGGAGCCGACGGGGAGCTGTTTTTT